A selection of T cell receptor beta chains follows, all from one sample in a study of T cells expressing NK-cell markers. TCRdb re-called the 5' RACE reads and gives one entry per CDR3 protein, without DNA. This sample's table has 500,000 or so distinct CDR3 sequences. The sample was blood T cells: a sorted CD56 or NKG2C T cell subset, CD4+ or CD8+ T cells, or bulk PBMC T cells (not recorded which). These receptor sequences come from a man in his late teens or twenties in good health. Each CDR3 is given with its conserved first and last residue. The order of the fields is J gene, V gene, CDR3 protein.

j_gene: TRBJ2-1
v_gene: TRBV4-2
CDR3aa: CASSQDLEWNPNGEQFF

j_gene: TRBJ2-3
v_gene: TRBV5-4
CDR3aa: CASSSWAGGADTQYF

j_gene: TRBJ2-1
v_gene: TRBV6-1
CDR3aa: CASGGQRGGVGNEQFF

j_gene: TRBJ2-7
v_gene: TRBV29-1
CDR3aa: CSVGGLAGGYEQYF

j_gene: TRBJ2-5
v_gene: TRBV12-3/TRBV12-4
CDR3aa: CASSLAGGPRETQYF

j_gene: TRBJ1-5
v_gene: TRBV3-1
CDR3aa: CASSVGQGHQPQHF

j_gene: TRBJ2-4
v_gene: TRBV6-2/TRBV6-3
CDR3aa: CASSSVGQILAKNIQYF

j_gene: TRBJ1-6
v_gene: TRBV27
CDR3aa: CASSTNSPLHF

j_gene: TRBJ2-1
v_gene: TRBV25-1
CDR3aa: CASSRGNYNEQFF

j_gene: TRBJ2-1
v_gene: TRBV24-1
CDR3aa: CATSDGGTSGRGEQFF

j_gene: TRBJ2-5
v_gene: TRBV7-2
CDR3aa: CASSKGPLGETQYF

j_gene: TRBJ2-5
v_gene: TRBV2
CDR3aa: CASIGLAKETQYF

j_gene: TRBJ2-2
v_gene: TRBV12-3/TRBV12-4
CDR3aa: CASLLQERGTGELFF

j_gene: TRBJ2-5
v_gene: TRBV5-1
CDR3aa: CASRVPAGSEGTQYF

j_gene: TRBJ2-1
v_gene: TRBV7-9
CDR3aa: CASSLGGRYFF

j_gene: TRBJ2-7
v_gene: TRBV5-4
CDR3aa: CASSPGQGERGQYF

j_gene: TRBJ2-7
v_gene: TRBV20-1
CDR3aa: CSARGPAGTGAVGTLGVQYF

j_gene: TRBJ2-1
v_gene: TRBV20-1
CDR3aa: CSAAGLAGVWNEQFF

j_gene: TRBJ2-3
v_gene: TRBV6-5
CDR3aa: CASSYGSSGYSTDTQYF

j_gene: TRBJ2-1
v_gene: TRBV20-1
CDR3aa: CSARDSSGRWTYNEQFF